These 10 T cell receptor beta chains originate from one sample sequenced in a study of early T cells in non-severe SARS-CoV-2 infection. TCRdb reprocessed the 5' RACE reads with MiXCR, giving one entry per CDR3 protein. The table lists 55,000 to 85,000 distinct CDR3 sequences, roughly 15% of them singletons. Sequenced input: whole blood. These receptors were taken from an adult who was a healthcare worker with PCR-confirmed SARS-CoV-2 infection or an uninfected control (not recorded which).

This clonotype showed up just a few times. V is TRBV9 and J is TRBJ1-4; the D is unclear. The germline gives CDR1 SGDLS, CDR2 YYNGEE. The V gene lost 5 bases and the J gene lost 2 bases, with 10 bases spanning the gap. This CDR3 has 14 residues. The DNA for the CDR3 is TGTGCCAGCAGTGAGAGGTCGACTAATGAAAAACTGTTTTTT. It codes for CASSERSTNEKLFF. Complete variable domain (other parts from reference TRBV9 and TRBJ1-4): DSGVTQTPKHLITATGQRVTLRCSPRSGDLSVYWYQQSLDQGLQFLIQYYNGEERAKGNILERFSAQQFPDLHSELNLSSLELGDSALYFCASSERSTNEKLFFGSGTQLSVL.

This clonotype has just a few counts. The rearrangement links TRBV20-1 to TRBJ2-1; 10 bases fit TRBD1. The germline gives CDR1 DFQATT, CDR2 SNEGSKA (reference sequence). The CDR3 is made up of 16 amino acids. V lost 2 bases and J lost 0; bases outside the gene matches: 4. CDR3 DNA: TGCAGTGCTAGACCGGACAGGGGGGCCTCCTACAATGAGCAGTTCTTC. Translation: CSARPDRGASYNEQFF.

This clonotype was picked up a small number of times. This rearrangement joins TRBV9 to TRBJ2-3; D remains unclear. V shed 0 bases and J shed 3 bases, with 5 bases lying between them. This CDR3 comprises 13 residues. The germline V gene encodes CDR1 SGDLS and CDR2 YYNGEE. The CDR3 is CASSVGDTDTQYF. The CDR3 region has the DNA TGTGCCAGCAGCGTAGGGGATACAGATACGCAGTATTTT.

The sample holds a few counts of this clonotype. The rearrangement uses TRBV18 and TRBJ2-1, with TRBD1 identical over 7 bases. CDR1 and CDR2 from the germline V gene are KGHSH and LQKENI. There are 15 residues in the CDR3. V trimming: 3 bases; J trimming: 0 bases; junction bases outside the gene matches: 2. DNA for the CDR3: TGTGCCAGCTCACCCGGGACAGTCTCCTACAATGAGCAGTTCTTC. Its translation: CASSPGTVSYNEQFF. Based on the CDR3 plus reference TRBV18 and TRBJ2-1, the full variable domain is NAGVMQNPRHLVRRRGQEARLRCSPMKGHSHVYWYRQLPEEGLKFMVYLQKENIIDESGMPKERFSAEFPKEGPSILRIQQVVRGDSAAYFCASSPGTVSYNEQFFGPGTRLTVL.

This clonotype was counted many times. The chain combines TRBV7-2 with TRBJ1-2; a possible D gene is TRBD1 (5 bases). There are 14 residues in the CDR3. The germline V and J ends were trimmed by 5 bases and 6 bases, with 16 bases remaining between them. Germline V lookup: CDR1 SGHTA, CDR2 FQGNSA. The CDR3 loop reads CASSRDRGIDGYTF. The CDR3 DNA follows: TGTGCCAGCAGCCGAGACAGAGGTATTGATGGCTACACCTTC.

This chain uses TRBV5-1 with TRBJ2-1; D remains ambiguous. CDR1 and CDR2 (germline): SGHRS, YFSETQ. CDR3 length: 15 amino acids. Trimming stripped 2 bases from V and 5 bases from J, with 14 bases between. This CDR3 is CASSFNQLGHNEQFF. As DNA, the CDR3 is TGCGCCAGCAGCTTTAACCAGTTAGGACACAATGAGCAGTTCTTC.

This clonotype was seen a handful of times. The J gene is TRBJ2-1, the V gene TRBV7-4; no reliable D call. The V end was cut by 2 bases, the J end by 13 bases, with 15 bases between. The CDR3 runs 13 residues. Germline V lookup: CDR1 SGHVT, CDR2 SQSDAQ. The CDR3 sequence: CASSLTWALPQFF. The CDR3 DNA reads TGTGCCAGCAGCTTAACCTGGGCCTTACCTCAGTTCTTC. The entire variable domain, with the rest obtained from reference TRBV7-4 and TRBJ2-1, is as follows: GAGVSQSPRYKVAKRGRDVALRCDSISGHVTLYWYRQTLGQGSEVLTYSQSDAQRDKSGRPSGRFSAERPERSVSTLKIQRTEQGDSAVYLCASSLTWALPQFFGPGTRLTVL.

This clonotype occurred many times. V usage is TRBV6-2 or TRBV6-3 and J usage is TRBJ2-1; 10 bases fit TRBD2. Germline CDR1 MNHEY, CDR2 SVGEGT. This CDR3 is 15 amino acids long. Losses at the gene ends were 2 bases for V and 7 bases for J; bases not matched to a gene: 5. This CDR3 reads CASSYLAGEANEQFF. DNA for the CDR3: TGTGCCAGCAGTTACCTAGCGGGGGAGGCTAATGAGCAGTTCTTC.

The chain has TRBV2 and TRBJ1-6; 7 bases agree with TRBD1. V was clipped by 6 bases and J by 7 bases; unmatched bases: 9. Germline V gives CDR1 SNHLY, CDR2 FYNNEI. The CDR3 spans 15 residues. CDR3 residues: CASSVVGQENSPLHF. The CDR3 coding sequence is TGTGCCAGCAGCGTAGTAGGACAGGAAAATTCACCCCTCCACTTT. The complete variable domain, with remaining parts taken from reference TRBV2 and TRBJ1-6, reads EPEVTQTPSHQVTQMGQEVILRCVPISNHLYFYWYRQILGQKVEFLVSFYNNEISEKSEIFDDQFSVERPDGSNFTLKIRSTKLEDSAMYFCASSVVGQENSPLHFGNGTRLTVT.

This clonotype was seen at least ten times. This sequence joins TRBV10-3 and TRBJ2-7, with D perhaps matching TRBD1 (5 bases). V lost 6 bases and J 5 bases, leaving 8 bases between the germline ends. The CDR3 contains 11 residues. Germline lookup yields CDR1 ENHRY and CDR2 SYGVKD. CDR3 loop: CAIRATDEQYF. CDR3 DNA sequence: TGTGCCATCAGGGCGACAGACGAGCAGTACTTC.